The 15 T cell receptor beta chains reported below all come from one sample, sequenced in a study of graft-versus-host responses after intestinal transplantation. Clones were read by immunoSEQ multiplex PCR, and TCRdb kept only the in-frame ones, dropping some. Here the sample spans under 75,000 clones, around 89% being singletons. Antigens for these TCRs are unknown. The sample in question was unstimulated CD8+ T cells sorted from spleen or lymph node cells, obtained before transplant. The receptors stem from a human donor who was the organ donor for an intestinal transplant.

This clone has a handful of counts. This rearrangement joins TRBV6-5 to TRBJ1-2; maybe TRBD1 (5 bases). The CDR3 totals 16 residues. V was pared by 0 bases and J by 4 bases, with 15 bases between. The germline CDR1 and CDR2 sequences are MNHEY and SVGAGI. The CDR3 DNA reads as TGTGCCAGCAGTTACTCGATGCAGGGCGGCCCCTATGGCTACACCTTC. Translated: CASSYSMQGGPYGYTF.

The gene calls are TRBV5-1 and TRBJ2-4, with no clear D. Deletions cut 0 bases from V and 0 bases from J, with 10 bases between. The germline V gene has CDR1 SGHRS and CDR2 YFSETQ. CDR3 size: 16 residues. The chain's CDR3 is CASSLGPQLAKNIQYF. CDR3 coding DNA: TGCGCCAGCAGCTTGGGCCCACAGCTAGCCAAAAACATTCAGTACTTC.

The V gene is TRBV4-2, the J gene TRBJ1-2; 12 positions match TRBD1. The germline V gene has CDR1 LGHNA and CDR2 YNFKEQ. The CDR3 consists of 18 residues. Trimming at V came to 5 bases and at J to 3 bases, leaving 13 bases not matched to a gene. CDR3 amino acids: CASSKGAGQGARYYGYTF. The CDR3 bases are TGTGCCAGCAGCAAGGGAGCGGGACAGGGGGCAAGGTACTATGGCTACACCTTC.

This clone was seen only a few times. The chain links TRBV18 to TRBJ1-5, with 8 positions matching TRBD1. Germline loops: CDR1 KGHSH, CDR2 LQKENI. Trimming at V came to 3 bases and at J to 6 bases, leaving 7 bases not matched to a gene. This CDR3 spans 15 amino acids. CDR3: CASSPSRTGRQPQHF. In DNA form, the CDR3 reads TGTGCCAGCTCACCTAGTCGGACAGGGCGTCAGCCCCAGCATTTT.

CDR3 DNA sequence: TGCGCCAGCAGCCTTTACTCGACAGGCTTACGGGATGGCTACACCTTC. Translation: CASSLYSTGLRDGYTF. This rearrangement joins TRBV5-1 to TRBJ1-2; D possibly corresponds to TRBD1 (6 bases). With 4 bases removed from V and 6 bases from J, the gap between germline ends came to 22 bases. Germline V lookup: CDR1 SGHRS, CDR2 YFSETQ. This CDR3 has 16 residues. Based on the CDR3 plus reference TRBV5-1 and TRBJ1-2, the full variable domain is KAGVTQTPRYLIKTRGQQVTLSCSPISGHRSVSWYQQTPGQGLQFLFEYFSETQRNKGNFPGRFSGRQFSNSRSEMNVSTLELGDSALYLCASSLYSTGLRDGYTFGSGTRLTVV.

CDR3 residues: CASSQGAGNTEAFF. The CDR3 DNA reads TGCGCCAGCAGCCAAGGGGCAGGGAACACTGAAGCTTTCTTT. The chain combines TRBV4-1 with TRBJ1-1; D gene unclear. Germline lookup yields CDR1 MGHRA and CDR2 YSYEKL. The CDR3 is 14 amino acids. Trimming took 1 base from V and 1 from J, leaving 7 bases between them.

The CDR3 nucleotides are TGTGCCAGCTTACCGAAGGACAGGGAGTTTGGAGATACGCAGTATTTT. Amino acids: CASLPKDREFGDTQYF. This chain joins TRBV27 and TRBJ2-3, with 8 bases identical to TRBD1. This CDR3 is 16 amino acids long. Germline-derived CDR1 and CDR2 are MNHEY and SMNVEV (reference sequence). Trimming removed 8 bases from V and 5 bases from J; junction bases left unmatched: 15.

This clone was observed once. The chain links TRBV13 to TRBJ1-1, with 9 bases fitting TRBD1. The J segment lost 4 bases and the V segment lost 0 bases, leaving 9 bases of the junction unmatched. Looked up from germline, CDR1 is PRHDT and CDR2 is FYEKMQ (reference sequence). CDR3 size: 17 residues. The CDR3 reads CASSLGIPGQGTTEAFF. DNA for the CDR3: TGTGCCAGCAGCTTAGGGATACCGGGACAGGGTACCACTGAAGCTTTCTTT.

This sequence joins TRBV6-4 and TRBJ2-7; D call uncertain. The V gene's germline CDR1 is MRHNA and CDR2 SNTAGT. V was cut by 0 bases and J by 0 bases, with 18 bases left in between. This CDR3 is built from 18 residues. CDR3 in amino acids: CASSDSKLLAVRSYEQYV. CDR3 DNA sequence: TGTGCCAGCAGTGACTCGAAATTGTTAGCTGTACGCTCCTACGAGCAGTACGTC.

Only one count was recorded for this clone. J is TRBJ1-4 and V is TRBV7-6; 9 bases line up with TRBD1. CDR1 is SGHVS and CDR2 is FNYEAQ in the germline V gene. The CDR3 totals 20 residues. J lost 6 bases, V lost 3 bases, and 20 bases had no gene match. CDR3 nucleotide sequence: TGTGCCAGCAGCTTCAGCGCCCCTTCTTACGACAGGGGGGAAGATGAAAAACTGTTTTTT. Translating it yields CASSFSAPSYDRGEDEKLFF.

This clone was counted between two and nine times. This chain uses TRBV6-1 with TRBJ2-1, with D unclear. The CDR3 sequence is 12 residues long. V lost 7 bases to trimming and J lost 4 bases, with 8 bases between them. Germline-derived CDR1 and CDR2 are MNHNS and SASEGT. The CDR3 protein is CASMLSYNEQFF. CDR3 bases: TGTGCCAGCATGCTGAGTTACAATGAGCAGTTCTTC.

The V gene is TRBV6-6, the J gene TRBJ2-7; D is perhaps TRBD1 (5 bases). Between the trimmed V and J ends, which lost 2 bases and 3 bases, there was a span of 11 bases. The CDR3 totals 14 residues. CDR1 is MNHNY and CDR2 is SVGAGI in the germline V gene (reference sequence). CDR3 bases: TGTGCCAGCAGTTACCAGGGTGGCTTCTACGAGCAGTACGTC. As protein: CASSYQGGFYEQYV.

J is TRBJ2-1 and V is TRBV4-2, with D possibly TRBD2 on 5 matching bases. CDR1 is LGHNA and CDR2 is YNFKEQ in the germline V gene. The CDR3 covers 12 residues. Trimming took 0 bases from V and 15 from J, leaving 12 bases between them. The CDR3 sequence: CASSQDPSIRFF. In nucleotides, the CDR3 is TGTGCCAGCAGCCAAGATCCTAGCATTAGGTTCTTC.

The chain is built from TRBV10-2 and TRBJ1-6; TRBD1 might be the D (5 bases). The CDR3 is 13 residues long. The germline V gene has CDR1 WSHSY and CDR2 SAAADI. Trimming removed 8 bases at V and 5 bases at J, with 10 bases between. The CDR3 sequence: CASLTENNSPLHF. The DNA of the CDR3 is TGCGCCAGCTTGACAGAAAATAATTCACCCCTCCACTTT.

V gene TRBV7-6 combines with J gene TRBJ2-1; 7 bases fit TRBD1. The CDR3 totals 15 residues. Germline trimming cut 1 base from V and 5 bases from J; bases unmatched to any gene: 5. Germline lookup yields CDR1 SGHVS and CDR2 FNYEAQ. CDR3: CASSLGQGENNEQFF. The CDR3 bases are TGTGCCAGCAGCTTAGGGCAGGGGGAAAACAATGAGCAGTTCTTC.